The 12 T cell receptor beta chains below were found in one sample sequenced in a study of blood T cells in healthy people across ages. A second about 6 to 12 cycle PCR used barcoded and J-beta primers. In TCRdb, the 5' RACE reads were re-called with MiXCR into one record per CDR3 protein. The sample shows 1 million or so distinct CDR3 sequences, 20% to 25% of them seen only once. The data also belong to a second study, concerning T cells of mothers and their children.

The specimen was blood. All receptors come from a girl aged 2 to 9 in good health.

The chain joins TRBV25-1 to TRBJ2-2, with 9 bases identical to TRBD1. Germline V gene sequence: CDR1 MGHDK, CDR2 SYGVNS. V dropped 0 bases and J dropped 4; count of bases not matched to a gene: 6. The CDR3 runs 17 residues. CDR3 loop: CASSEYGTGRTTGELFF. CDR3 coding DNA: TGTGCCAGCAGTGAATACGGGACAGGGAGGACCACCGGGGAGCTGTTTTTT.

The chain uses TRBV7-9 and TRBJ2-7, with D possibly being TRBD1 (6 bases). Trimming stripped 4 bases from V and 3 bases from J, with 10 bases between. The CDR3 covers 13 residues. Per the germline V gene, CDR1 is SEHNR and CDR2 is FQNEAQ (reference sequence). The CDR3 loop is CASSWTAHYEQYF. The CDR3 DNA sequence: TGTGCCAGCAGCTGGACAGCCCACTACGAGCAGTACTTC.

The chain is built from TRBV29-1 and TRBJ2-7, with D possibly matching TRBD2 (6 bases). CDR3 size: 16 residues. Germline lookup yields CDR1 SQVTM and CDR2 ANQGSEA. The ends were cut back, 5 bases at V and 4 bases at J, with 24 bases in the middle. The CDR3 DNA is TGCAGCGTTACCTACGGGGACTCCTCAGCTATTTACGAGCAGTACTTC. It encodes CSVTYGDSSAIYEQYF.

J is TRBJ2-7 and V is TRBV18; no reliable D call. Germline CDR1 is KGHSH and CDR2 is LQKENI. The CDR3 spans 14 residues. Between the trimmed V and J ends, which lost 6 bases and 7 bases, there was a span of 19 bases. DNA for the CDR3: TGTGCCAGCTCCCCGGCGAGGCAGGCCGAAGAGCAGTACTTC. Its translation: CASSPARQAEEQYF.

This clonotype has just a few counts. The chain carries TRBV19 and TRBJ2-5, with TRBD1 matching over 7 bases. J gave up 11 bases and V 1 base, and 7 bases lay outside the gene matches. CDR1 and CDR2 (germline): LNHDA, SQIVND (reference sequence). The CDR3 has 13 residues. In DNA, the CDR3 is TGTGCCAGTAGTATAGTTTCTCAGGGGGAGCAGTACTTC. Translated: CASSIVSQGEQYF.

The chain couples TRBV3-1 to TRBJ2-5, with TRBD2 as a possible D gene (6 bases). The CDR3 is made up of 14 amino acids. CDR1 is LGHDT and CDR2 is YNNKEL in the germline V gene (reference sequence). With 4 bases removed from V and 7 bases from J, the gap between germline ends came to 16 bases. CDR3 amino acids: CASSLVGRAGTQYF. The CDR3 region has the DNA TGTGCCAGCAGCCTGGTCGGAAGAGCGGGGACCCAGTACTTC.

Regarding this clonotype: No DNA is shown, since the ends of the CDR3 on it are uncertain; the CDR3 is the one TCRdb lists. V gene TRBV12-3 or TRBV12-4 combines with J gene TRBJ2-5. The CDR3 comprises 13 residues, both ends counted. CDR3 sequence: CASSSTLGETQYF.

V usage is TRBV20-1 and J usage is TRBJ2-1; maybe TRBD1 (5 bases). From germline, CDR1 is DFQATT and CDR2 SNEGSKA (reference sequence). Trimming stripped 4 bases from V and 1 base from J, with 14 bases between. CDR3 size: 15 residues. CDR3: CSAIDQGNSYNEQFF. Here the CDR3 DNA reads TGCAGTGCTATTGATCAGGGTAATTCCTACAATGAGCAGTTCTTC.

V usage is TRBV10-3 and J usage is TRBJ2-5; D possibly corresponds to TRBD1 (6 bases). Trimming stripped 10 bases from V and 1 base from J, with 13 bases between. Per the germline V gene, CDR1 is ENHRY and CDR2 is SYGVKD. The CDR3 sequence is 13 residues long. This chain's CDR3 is CATKTGTQETQYF. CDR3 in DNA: TGTGCCACCAAGACAGGCACCCAAGAGACCCAGTACTTC.

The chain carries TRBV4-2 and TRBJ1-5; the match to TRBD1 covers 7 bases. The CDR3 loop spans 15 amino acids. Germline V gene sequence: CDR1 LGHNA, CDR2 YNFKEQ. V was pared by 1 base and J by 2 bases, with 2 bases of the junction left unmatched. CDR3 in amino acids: CASSQADRGNQPQHF. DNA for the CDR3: TGTGCCAGCAGCCAAGCAGACAGGGGCAATCAGCCCCAGCATTTT.

The CDR3 here is CASTQRAGGGELFF. The CDR3 DNA is TGTGCCAGCACCCAGAGGGCCGGTGGCGGGGAGCTGTTTTTT. The V and J genes are TRBV6-5 and TRBJ2-2; D perhaps matches TRBD2 (5 bases). The CDR3 has 14 amino acids. CDR1 is MNHEY and CDR2 is SVGAGI in the germline V gene. Trimming took off 7 bases at V and 7 bases at J, with 16 bases between the two ends.

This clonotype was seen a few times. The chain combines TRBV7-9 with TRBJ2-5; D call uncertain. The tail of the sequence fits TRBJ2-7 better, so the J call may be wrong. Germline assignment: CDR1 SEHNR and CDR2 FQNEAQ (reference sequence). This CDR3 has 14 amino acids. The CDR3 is CASSLVSETYEQYF. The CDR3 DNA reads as TGTGCCAGCAGCTTAGTTAGTGAGACCTACGAGCAGTACTTC.